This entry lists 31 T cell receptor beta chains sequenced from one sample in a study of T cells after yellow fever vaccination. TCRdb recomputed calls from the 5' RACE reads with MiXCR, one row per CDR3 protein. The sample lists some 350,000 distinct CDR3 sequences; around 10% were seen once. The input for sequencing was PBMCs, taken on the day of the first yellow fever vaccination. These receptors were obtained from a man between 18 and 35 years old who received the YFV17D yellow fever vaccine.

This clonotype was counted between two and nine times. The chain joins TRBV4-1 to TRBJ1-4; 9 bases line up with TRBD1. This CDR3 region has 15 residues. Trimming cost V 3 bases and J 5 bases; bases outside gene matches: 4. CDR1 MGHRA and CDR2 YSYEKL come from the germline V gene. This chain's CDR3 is CASSHVDRGNEKLFF. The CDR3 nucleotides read TGCGCCAGCAGCCACGTAGACAGGGGGAATGAAAAACTGTTTTTT.

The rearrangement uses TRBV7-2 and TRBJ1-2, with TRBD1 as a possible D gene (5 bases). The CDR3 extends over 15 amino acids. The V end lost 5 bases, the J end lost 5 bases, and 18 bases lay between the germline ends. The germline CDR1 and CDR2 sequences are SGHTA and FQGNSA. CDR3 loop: CASSQLVAGRYGYTF. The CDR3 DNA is TGTGCCAGCAGCCAACTGGTGGCAGGGAGATATGGCTACACCTTC.

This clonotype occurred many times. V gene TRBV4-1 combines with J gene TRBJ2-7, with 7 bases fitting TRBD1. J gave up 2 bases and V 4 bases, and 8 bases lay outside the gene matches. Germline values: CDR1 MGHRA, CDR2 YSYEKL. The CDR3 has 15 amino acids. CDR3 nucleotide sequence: TGCGCCAGCAGCCCCTTAGGGGGCCCCACCTACGAGCAGTACGTC. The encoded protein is CASSPLGGPTYEQYV.

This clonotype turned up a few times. The CDR3 loop is CASSLEWGGDGYTF. CDR3 nucleotide sequence: TGTGCCAGCAGCTTGGAGTGGGGGGGCGATGGCTACACCTTC. This chain links TRBV5-5 with TRBJ1-2, with a weak D call TRBD1 (6 bases). CDR1 is SGHKS, CDR2 YYEKEE, per germline (reference sequence). The germline V and J ends were trimmed by 0 bases and 6 bases, with 12 bases remaining between them. The CDR3 has 14 residues. Using reference TRBV5-5 and TRBJ1-2 for the parts outside the CDR3, the full variable domain is DAGVTQSPTHLIKTRGQQVTLRCSPISGHKSVSWYQQVLGQGPQFIFQYYEKEERGRGNFPDRFSARQFPNYSSELNVNALLLGDSALYLCASSLEWGGDGYTFGSGTRLTVV.

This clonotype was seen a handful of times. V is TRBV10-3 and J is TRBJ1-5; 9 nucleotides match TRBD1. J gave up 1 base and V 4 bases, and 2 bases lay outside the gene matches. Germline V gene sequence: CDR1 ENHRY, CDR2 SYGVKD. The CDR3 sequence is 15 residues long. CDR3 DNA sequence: TGTGCCATCAGTGGGACAGGGGCGAGCAATCAGCCCCAGCATTTT. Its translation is CAISGTGASNQPQHF.

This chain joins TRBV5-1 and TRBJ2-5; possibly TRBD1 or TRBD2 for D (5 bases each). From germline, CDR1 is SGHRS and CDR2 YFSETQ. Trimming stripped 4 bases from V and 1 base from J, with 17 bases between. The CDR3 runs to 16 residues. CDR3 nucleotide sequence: TGCGCCAGCAGCCTCGGGGCAGCGGCCACCCAAGAGACCCAGTACTTC. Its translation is CASSLGAAATQETQYF. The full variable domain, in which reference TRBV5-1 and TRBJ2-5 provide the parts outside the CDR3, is KAGVTQTPRYLIKTRGQQVTLSCSPISGHRSVSWYQQTPGQGLQFLFEYFSETQRNKGNFPGRFSGRQFSNSRSEMNVSTLELGDSALYLCASSLGAAATQETQYFGPGTRLLVL.

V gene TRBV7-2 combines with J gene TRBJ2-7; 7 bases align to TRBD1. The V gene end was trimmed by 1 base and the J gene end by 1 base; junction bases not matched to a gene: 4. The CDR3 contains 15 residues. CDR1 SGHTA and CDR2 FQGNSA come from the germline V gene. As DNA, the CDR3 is TGTGCCAGCAGCTTAGGAGGGGGCTATTCCTACGAGCAGTACGTC. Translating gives CASSLGGGYSYEQYV.

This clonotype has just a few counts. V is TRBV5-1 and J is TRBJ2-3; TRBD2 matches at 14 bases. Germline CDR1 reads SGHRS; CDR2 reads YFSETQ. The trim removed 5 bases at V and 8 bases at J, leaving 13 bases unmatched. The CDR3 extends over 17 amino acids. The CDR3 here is CASRRGTSGGHLGTQYF. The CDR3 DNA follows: TGCGCCAGCAGACGCGGGACTAGCGGGGGCCACTTGGGTACGCAGTATTTT.

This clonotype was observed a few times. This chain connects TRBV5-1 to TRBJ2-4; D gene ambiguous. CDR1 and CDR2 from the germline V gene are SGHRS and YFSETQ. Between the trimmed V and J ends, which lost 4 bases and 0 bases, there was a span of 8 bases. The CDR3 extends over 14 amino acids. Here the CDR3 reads CASSPEVAKNIQYF. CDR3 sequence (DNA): TGCGCCAGCAGCCCCGAGGTAGCCAAAAACATTCAGTACTTC.

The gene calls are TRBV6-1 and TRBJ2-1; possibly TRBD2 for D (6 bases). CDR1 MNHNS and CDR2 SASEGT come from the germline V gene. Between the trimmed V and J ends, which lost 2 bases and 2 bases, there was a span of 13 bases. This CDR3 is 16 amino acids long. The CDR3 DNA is TGTGCCAGCAGTGAACTCGCGGGGTCGCCCTACAATGAGCAGTTCTTC. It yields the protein CASSELAGSPYNEQFF.

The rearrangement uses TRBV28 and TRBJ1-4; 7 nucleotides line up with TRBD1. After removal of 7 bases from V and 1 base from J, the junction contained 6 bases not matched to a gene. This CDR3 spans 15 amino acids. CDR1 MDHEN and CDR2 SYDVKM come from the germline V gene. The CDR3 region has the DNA TGTGCCAGCACCTTCGGGGACAGAACTAATGAAAAACTGTTTTTT. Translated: CASTFGDRTNEKLFF.

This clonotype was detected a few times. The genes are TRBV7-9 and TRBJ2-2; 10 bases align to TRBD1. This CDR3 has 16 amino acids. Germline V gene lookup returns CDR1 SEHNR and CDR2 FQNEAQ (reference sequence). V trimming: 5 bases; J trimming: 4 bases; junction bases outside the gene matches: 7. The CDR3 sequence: CASSATRDRGTGELFF. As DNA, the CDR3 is TGTGCCAGCAGCGCAACCCGGGACAGGGGCACCGGGGAGCTGTTTTTT. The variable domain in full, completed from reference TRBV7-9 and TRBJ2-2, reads DTGVSQNPRHKITKRGQNVTFRCDPISEHNRLYWYRQTLGQGPEFLTYFQNEAQLEKSRLLSDRFSAERPKGSFSTLEIQRTEQGDSAMYLCASSATRDRGTGELFFGEGSRLTVL.

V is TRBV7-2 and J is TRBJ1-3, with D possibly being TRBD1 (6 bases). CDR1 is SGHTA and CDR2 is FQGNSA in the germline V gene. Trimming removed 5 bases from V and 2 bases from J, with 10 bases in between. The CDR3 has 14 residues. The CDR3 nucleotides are TGTGCCAGCAGCCCGAGGGGGGCTGGAAACACCATATATTTT. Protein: CASSPRGAGNTIYF.

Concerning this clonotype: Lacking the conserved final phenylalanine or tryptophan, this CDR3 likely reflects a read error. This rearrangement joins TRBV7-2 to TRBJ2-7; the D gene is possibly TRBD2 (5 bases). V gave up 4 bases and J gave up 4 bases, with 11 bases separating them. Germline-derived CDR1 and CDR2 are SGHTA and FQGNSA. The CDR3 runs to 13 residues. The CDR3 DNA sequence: TGTGCCAGCAGCTACCAGGAGGCATACGAGCAGTACATC. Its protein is CASSYQEAYEQYI.

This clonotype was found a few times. In nucleotides, the CDR3 is TGTGCCAGCAGTTACTCGTCAGGGTTCAATGAGCAGTTCTTC. Its translation: CASSYSSGFNEQFF. This chain uses TRBV6-5 with TRBJ2-1; a possible D gene is TRBD1 (5 bases). Trimming removed 0 bases at V and 6 bases at J, with 9 bases between. Germline V lookup: CDR1 MNHEY, CDR2 SVGAGI. The CDR3 spans 14 residues.

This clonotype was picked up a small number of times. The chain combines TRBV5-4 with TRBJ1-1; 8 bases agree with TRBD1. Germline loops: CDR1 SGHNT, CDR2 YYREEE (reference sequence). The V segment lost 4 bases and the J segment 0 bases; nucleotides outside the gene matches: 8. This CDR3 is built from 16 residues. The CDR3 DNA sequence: TGTGCCAGCAGCCAAGGCGGACAGGGAGTGAACACTGAAGCTTTCTTT. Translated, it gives CASSQGGQGVNTEAFF. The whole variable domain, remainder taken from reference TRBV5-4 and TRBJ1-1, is ETGVTQSPTHLIKTRGQQVTLRCSSQSGHNTVSWYQQALGQGPQFIFQYYREEENGRGNFPPRFSGLQFPNYSSELNVNALELDDSALYLCASSQGGQGVNTEAFFGQGTRLTVV.

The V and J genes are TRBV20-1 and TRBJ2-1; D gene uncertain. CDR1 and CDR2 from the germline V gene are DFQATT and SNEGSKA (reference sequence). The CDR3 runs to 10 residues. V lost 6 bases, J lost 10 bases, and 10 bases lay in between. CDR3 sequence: CSAGAKEQFF. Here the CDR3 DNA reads TGCAGTGCGGGCGCTAAAGAGCAGTTCTTC.

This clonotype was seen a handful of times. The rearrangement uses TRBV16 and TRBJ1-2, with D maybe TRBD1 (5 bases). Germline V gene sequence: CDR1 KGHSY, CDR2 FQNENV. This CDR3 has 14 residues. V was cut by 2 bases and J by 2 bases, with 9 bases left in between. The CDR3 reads CASSQRGGNYGYTF. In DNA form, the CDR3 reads TGTGCCAGCAGCCAACGCGGGGGAAACTATGGCTACACCTTC. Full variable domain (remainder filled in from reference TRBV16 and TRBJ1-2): GEEVAQTPKHLVRGEGQKAKLYCAPIKGHSYVFWYQQVLKNEFKFLISFQNENVFDETGMPKERFSAKCLPNSPCSLEIQATKLEDSAVYFCASSQRGGNYGYTFGSGTRLTVV.

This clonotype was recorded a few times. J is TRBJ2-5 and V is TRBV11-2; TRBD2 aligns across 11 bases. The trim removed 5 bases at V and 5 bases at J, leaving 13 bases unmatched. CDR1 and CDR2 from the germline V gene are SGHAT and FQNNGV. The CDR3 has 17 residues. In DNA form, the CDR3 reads TGTGCCAGCAGCCTAGGGGGACTAGCGGTTTTTAAGGAGACCCAGTACTTC. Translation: CASSLGGLAVFKETQYF.

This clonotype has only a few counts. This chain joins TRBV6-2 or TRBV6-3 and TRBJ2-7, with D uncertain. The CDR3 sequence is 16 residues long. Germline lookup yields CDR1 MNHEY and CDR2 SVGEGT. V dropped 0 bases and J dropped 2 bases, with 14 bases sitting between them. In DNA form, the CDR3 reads TGTGCCAGCAGTTACTCGGGTCGAGGTAGCCCCTACGAGCAGTACTTC. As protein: CASSYSGRGSPYEQYF.

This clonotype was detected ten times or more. Here the CDR3 reads CASTQTGTPRSYEQYV. The CDR3 bases are TGTGCCAGCACCCAGACCGGGACTCCGCGTTCCTACGAGCAGTACGTC. This sequence joins TRBV12-3 or TRBV12-4 and TRBJ2-7; the D gene is possibly TRBD2 (6 bases). V was cut by 7 bases and J by 1 base, with 20 bases left in between. The CDR3 runs to 16 residues.

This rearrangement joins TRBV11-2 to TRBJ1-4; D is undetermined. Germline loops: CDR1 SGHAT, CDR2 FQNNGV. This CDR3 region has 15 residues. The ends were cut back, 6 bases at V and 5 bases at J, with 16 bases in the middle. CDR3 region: CASRRPGLINEKLFF. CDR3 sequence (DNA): TGTGCCAGCAGACGGCCGGGTCTGATAAATGAAAAACTGTTTTTT.

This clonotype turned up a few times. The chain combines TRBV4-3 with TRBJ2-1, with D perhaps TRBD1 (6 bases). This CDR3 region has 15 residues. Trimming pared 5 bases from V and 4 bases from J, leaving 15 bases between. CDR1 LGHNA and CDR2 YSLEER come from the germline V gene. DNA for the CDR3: TGCGCCAGCAGCGCTTCCGGGACAACTTACAATGAGCAGTTCTTC. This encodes CASSASGTTYNEQFF.

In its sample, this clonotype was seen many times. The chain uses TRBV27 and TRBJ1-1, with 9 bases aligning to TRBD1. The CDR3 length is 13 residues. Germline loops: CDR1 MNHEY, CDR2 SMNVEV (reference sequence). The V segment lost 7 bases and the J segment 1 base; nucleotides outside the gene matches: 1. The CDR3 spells CASTGQGNTEAFF. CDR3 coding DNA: TGTGCCAGCACGGGACAGGGGAACACTGAAGCTTTCTTT.

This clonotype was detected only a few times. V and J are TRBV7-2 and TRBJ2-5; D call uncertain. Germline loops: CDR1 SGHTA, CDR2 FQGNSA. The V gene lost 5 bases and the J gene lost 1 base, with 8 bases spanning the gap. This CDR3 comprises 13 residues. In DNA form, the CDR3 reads TGTGCCAGCAGCCTCCTAACCCAAGAGACCCAGTACTTC. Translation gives CASSLLTQETQYF.

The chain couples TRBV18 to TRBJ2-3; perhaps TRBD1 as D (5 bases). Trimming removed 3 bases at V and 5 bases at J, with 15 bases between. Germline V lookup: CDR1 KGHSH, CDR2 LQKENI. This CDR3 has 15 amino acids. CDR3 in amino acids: CASSPLRAQGDTQYF. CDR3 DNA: TGTGCCAGCTCACCCCTTCGGGCCCAGGGAGATACGCAGTATTTT.

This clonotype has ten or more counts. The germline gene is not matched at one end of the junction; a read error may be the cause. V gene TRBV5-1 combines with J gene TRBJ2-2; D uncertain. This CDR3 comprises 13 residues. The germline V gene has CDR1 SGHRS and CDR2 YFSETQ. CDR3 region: CASSFPNTGELFF. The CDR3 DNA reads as TGTGCCAGCAGTTTCCCGAACACCGGGGAGCTGTTTTTT.

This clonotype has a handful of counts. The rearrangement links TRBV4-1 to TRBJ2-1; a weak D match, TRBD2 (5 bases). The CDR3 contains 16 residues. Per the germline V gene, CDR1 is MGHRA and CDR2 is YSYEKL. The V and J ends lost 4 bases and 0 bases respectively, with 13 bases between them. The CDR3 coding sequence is TGCGCCAGCAGCCCGCTGGACTTACTCTCCTACAATGAGCAGTTCTTC. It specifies CASSPLDLLSYNEQFF.

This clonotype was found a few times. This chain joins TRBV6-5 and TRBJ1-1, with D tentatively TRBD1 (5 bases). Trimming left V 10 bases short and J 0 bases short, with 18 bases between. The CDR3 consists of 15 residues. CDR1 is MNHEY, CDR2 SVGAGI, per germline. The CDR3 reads CATRNRWALNTEAFF. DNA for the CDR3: TGTGCCACTCGGAACAGGTGGGCTTTGAACACTGAAGCTTTCTTT.

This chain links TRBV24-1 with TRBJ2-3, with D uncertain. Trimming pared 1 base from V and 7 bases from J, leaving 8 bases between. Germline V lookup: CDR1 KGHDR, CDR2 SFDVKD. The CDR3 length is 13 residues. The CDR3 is CATSDFQVNTQYF. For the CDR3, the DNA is TGTGCCACCAGTGATTTTCAGGTGAATACGCAGTATTTT.

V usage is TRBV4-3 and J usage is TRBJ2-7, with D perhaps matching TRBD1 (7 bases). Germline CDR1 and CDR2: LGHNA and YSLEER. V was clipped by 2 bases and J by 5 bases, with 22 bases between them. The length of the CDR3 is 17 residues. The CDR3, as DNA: TGCGCCAGCAGCCAAAGATTCAGGGGGGCTAGAATCGACGAGCAGTACGTC. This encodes CASSQRFRGARIDEQYV.